Given below is one TCR beta chain in context. Other nucleotide sequences from this sample produce the same CDR3. This entry belongs to a study of blood T cell repertoires in COVID-19. Background on the study: The cDNA or gDNA used as material had been derived from T cells, B-cell-depleted T cells, or PBMCs.

This CDR3 has 16 amino acids. V dropped 3 bases and J dropped 0; count of bases not matched to a gene: 3. Germline lookup yields CDR1 LNHNV and CDR2 YYDKDF (reference sequence). Sequencing was performed with immunoSEQ multiplex PCR; in TCRdb, only in-frame clones are kept and a portion is missing. The sample contains 59,000 or so clones, approximately 80% of which appear only once. The sample taken for sequencing was peripheral blood. The sequence was collected from a man aged 55-75 years with acute or convalescent COVID-19. The rearrangement links TRBV15 to TRBJ1-5, with 9 bases that match TRBD1. CDR3 DNA sequence: TGTGCCACCAGCAGGGACAGGGGAAATAGCAATCAGCCCCAGCATTTT. As protein: CATSRDRGNSNQPQHF. Full variable domain (rest looked up from reference TRBV15 and TRBJ1-5): DAMVIQNPRYQVTQFGKPVTLSCSQTLNHNVMYWYQQKSSQAPKLLFHYYDKDFNNEADTPDNFQSRRPNTSFCFLDIRSPGLGDTAMYLCATSRDRGNSNQPQHFGDGTRLSIL.